The 31 T cell receptor beta chains listed next were all sequenced from one sample in a study of blood T cell repertoires in COVID-19. The data were produced by immunoSEQ multiplex PCR, yet TCRdb's version contains in-frame clones alone and is incomplete. The repertoire holds around 120,000 clones, with less than 75% as singletons. The sequenced sample consisted of peripheral blood. Source of these receptors: a human donor with acute or convalescent COVID-19. The donor label of this sample is uncertain.

V usage is TRBV30 and J usage is TRBJ2-6; TRBD1 matches 7 bases. This CDR3 comprises 17 residues. Germline V gene lookup returns CDR1 GTSNPN and CDR2 SVGIG (reference sequence). Trimming took 2 bases from V and 0 from J; bases not matched to a gene: 7. CDR3 in amino acids: CAWSQTGYISGANVLTF. DNA of the CDR3: TGTGCCTGGAGTCAGACAGGGTACATCTCTGGGGCCAACGTCCTGACTTTC.

J is TRBJ2-7 and V is TRBV29-1; TRBD1 matches 9 bases. The CDR3 is made up of 17 amino acids. Germline V gives CDR1 SQVTM, CDR2 ANQGSEA. J lost 2 bases, V lost 7 bases, and 18 bases had no gene match. The CDR3 sequence is CSALSPGTGPRTYEQYF. CDR3 DNA sequence: TGCAGCGCCCTTAGTCCCGGGACAGGGCCGAGAACCTACGAGCAGTACTTC.

This clone was counted many times. The rearrangement uses TRBV19 and TRBJ2-3; D remains ambiguous. The CDR3 extends over 13 amino acids. The V gene's germline CDR1 is LNHDA and CDR2 SQIVND (reference sequence). Trimming pared 7 bases from V and 1 base from J, leaving 9 bases between. Here the CDR3 DNA reads TGTGCCAGTAAGTTTCTAGGCACAGATACGCAGTATTTT. As protein: CASKFLGTDTQYF.

The rearrangement joins TRBV9 to TRBJ2-1, with D unresolved. Between the trimmed V and J ends, which lost 0 bases and 0 bases, there was a span of 7 bases. This CDR3 is 15 amino acids long. Germline CDR1 SGDLS, CDR2 YYNGEE. The DNA for the CDR3 is TGTGCCAGCAGCGTAGGTTGGAGCTCCTACAATGAGCAGTTCTTC. This sequence encodes CASSVGWSSYNEQFF.

The V call is TRBV7-2, the J call TRBJ2-2, with a weak D call TRBD2 (5 bases). The CDR3 covers 13 residues. CDR1 and CDR2 (germline): SGHTA, FQGNSA. V was trimmed by 3 bases and J by 5 bases, leaving 7 bases between them. The CDR3 bases are TGTGCCAGCAGCTTCGGACTTACCGGGGAGCTGTTTTTT. Encoded protein: CASSFGLTGELFF.

The gene calls are TRBV5-1 and TRBJ2-1; D ambiguous. With 3 bases removed from V and 2 bases from J, the gap between germline ends came to 6 bases. CDR1 and CDR2 from the germline V gene are SGHRS and YFSETQ. The CDR3 is 13 residues long. The CDR3 reads CASSYDTYNEQFF. Written as DNA, the CDR3 is TGCGCCAGCAGCTACGACACCTACAATGAGCAGTTCTTC.

The rearrangement links TRBV27 to TRBJ1-2; 8 positions agree with TRBD1. CDR3 length: 15 residues. The germline CDR1 and CDR2 sequences are MNHEY and SMNVEV (reference sequence). V shed 4 bases, J shed 5 bases, and the junction held 9 bases outside the gene matches. The CDR3 spells CASSSRGQGEYGYTF. The CDR3, as DNA: TGTGCCAGCAGTTCTCGAGGACAGGGCGAATATGGCTACACCTTC.

This clone was seen a few times. The V gene is TRBV12-3 or TRBV12-4, the J gene TRBJ1-2; D gene uncertain. The CDR3 has 12 amino acids. Trimming removed 6 bases at V and 3 bases at J, with 8 bases between. CDR3 sequence: CASSDTYYGYTF. CDR3 bases: TGTGCCAGCAGCGACACCTACTATGGCTACACCTTC.

The V call is TRBV11-2, the J call TRBJ2-1; 7 bases line up with TRBD1. The V and J ends lost 5 bases and 4 bases, in that order; junction bases with no gene match: 11. The CDR3 length is 16 residues. Germline V gene sequence: CDR1 SGHAT, CDR2 FQNNGV. The CDR3 DNA is TGTGCCAGCAGCCCGCGAGGGGGACAGCTTTACAATGAGCAGTTCTTC. Its translation is CASSPRGGQLYNEQFF. The full variable domain, with the rest looked up from reference TRBV11-2 and TRBJ2-1, is EAGVAQSPRYKIIEKRQSVAFWCNPISGHATLYWYQQILGQGPKLLIQFQNNGVVDDSQLPKDRFSAERLKGVDSTLKIQPAKLEDSAVYLCASSPRGGQLYNEQFFGPGTRLTVL.

The table lists this clone with a few counts. The V and J genes are TRBV27 and TRBJ1-2; possibly TRBD1 for D (6 bases). CDR3 length: 14 residues. V dropped 6 bases and J dropped 3 bases, with 14 bases sitting between them. CDR1 is MNHEY, CDR2 SMNVEV, per germline (reference sequence). The CDR3 DNA reads TGTGCCAGCAGACCGGCAGGGGTGGACTATGGCTACACCTTC. Protein product: CASRPAGVDYGYTF.

Comments on this clone: This same CDR3 is encoded by further DNA sequences in the sample. The J gene is TRBJ1-1, the V gene TRBV6-5; perhaps TRBD1 as D (6 bases). CDR3 length equals 15 residues. Trimming left V 0 bases short and J 2 bases short, with 10 bases between. Germline CDR1 MNHEY, CDR2 SVGAGI. CDR3 nucleotides: TGTGCCAGCAGTTACTCGCCAGGGGTTAACACTGAAGCTTTCTTT. The encoded protein is CASSYSPGVNTEAFF.

This clone was observed at least ten times. The chain employs TRBV29-1 and TRBJ1-2; tentative D call: TRBD1 (5 bases). Trimming removed 7 bases from V and 3 bases from J, with 15 bases in between. The germline CDR1 and CDR2 sequences are SQVTM and ANQGSEA. CDR3 length equals 13 residues. The CDR3 region is CSARDSEDYGYTF. The CDR3 DNA sequence: TGCAGCGCCCGGGACTCCGAGGACTATGGCTACACCTTC.

The chain combines TRBV5-1 with TRBJ1-4; D is unclear. The length of the CDR3 is 16 residues. The V gene's germline CDR1 is SGHRS and CDR2 YFSETQ. V was trimmed by 1 base and J by 0 bases, leaving 10 bases between them. Here the CDR3 reads CASSLNYAATNEKLFF. The CDR3 coding sequence is TGCGCCAGCAGCTTGAATTACGCAGCAACTAATGAAAAACTGTTTTTT.

This clone turned up a few times. The chain couples TRBV24-1 to TRBJ2-7, with TRBD1 matching 11 bases. The CDR3 loop spans 14 amino acids. CDR1 is KGHDR and CDR2 is SFDVKD in the germline V gene. The J segment lost 6 bases and the V segment lost 1 base, leaving 1 base of the junction unmatched. CDR3 amino acids: CATSDLGTGGEQYF. The CDR3 nucleotides read TGTGCCACCAGTGATTTAGGGACAGGGGGCGAGCAGTACTTC.

The chain couples TRBV5-1 to TRBJ1-6; a possible D gene is TRBD1 (6 bases). The CDR3 spans 16 residues. Germline CDR1 SGHRS, CDR2 YFSETQ. Trimming pared 3 bases from V and 7 bases from J, leaving 17 bases between. CDR3 nucleotides: TGCGCCAGCAGCTCGGGGGGCCGGGGGGGAAATTCACCCCTCCACTTT. The encoded protein is CASSSGGRGGNSPLHF.

The genes are TRBV7-9 and TRBJ1-2; D uncertain. Germline lookup yields CDR1 SEHNR and CDR2 FQNEAQ (reference sequence). The V gene lost 1 base and the J gene lost 8 bases, with 8 bases spanning the gap. The CDR3 totals 12 residues. The CDR3 here is CASSLERLGYTF. Written as DNA, the CDR3 is TGTGCCAGCAGCTTAGAGCGTCTGGGCTACACCTTC. The whole variable domain, filled in from reference TRBV7-9 and TRBJ1-2, reads DTGVSQNPRHKITKRGQNVTFRCDPISEHNRLYWYRQTLGQGPEFLTYFQNEAQLEKSRLLSDRFSAERPKGSFSTLEIQRTEQGDSAMYLCASSLERLGYTFGSGTRLTVV.

This clone has only a few counts. CDR3 amino acids: CASSNTGALLFSNQPQHF. CDR3 DNA: TGCGCCAGCAGTAATACAGGGGCCCTGCTTTTCAGCAATCAGCCCCAGCATTTT. The chain uses TRBV10-2 and TRBJ1-5; 7 bases map to TRBD1. Germline CDR1 is WSHSY and CDR2 is SAAADI. The CDR3 has 18 amino acids. V gave up 5 bases and J gave up 1 base; unmatched junction bases: 14.

The chain joins TRBV9 to TRBJ1-1; perhaps TRBD1 as D (5 bases). This CDR3 has 13 amino acids. Germline loops: CDR1 SGDLS, CDR2 YYNGEE. Trimming left V 3 bases short and J 1 base short, with 7 bases between. CDR3 coding DNA: TGTGCCAGCAGCGGGAGGGGGAACACTGAAGCTTTCTTT. Translated, it gives CASSGRGNTEAFF.

The chain uses TRBV12-3 or TRBV12-4 and TRBJ2-7; 8 positions match TRBD1. The CDR3 has 13 amino acids. With V trimmed by 7 bases and J by 3 bases, 5 bases remained unmatched. The CDR3 spells CASTLTGDYEQYV. The CDR3 DNA sequence: TGTGCCAGCACCCTGACAGGGGACTACGAGCAGTACGTC.

This chain joins TRBV15 and TRBJ1-5, with D hard to call. In germline, CDR1 is LNHNV, CDR2 YYDKDF (reference sequence). The CDR3 has 15 amino acids. The V gene lost 1 base and the J gene lost 6 bases, with 13 bases spanning the gap. CDR3 in amino acids: CATSRAWEGGQPQHF. In DNA form, the CDR3 reads TGTGCCACCAGCAGAGCTTGGGAAGGAGGTCAGCCCCAGCATTTT.

The chain uses TRBV6-5 and TRBJ1-1, with TRBD1 matching 8 bases. V shed 8 bases and J 5 bases; nucleotides not matched to a gene: 13. This CDR3 comprises 15 residues. Germline values: CDR1 MNHEY, CDR2 SVGAGI. Here the CDR3 reads CASGQGGLGWTEAFF. CDR3 nucleotide sequence: TGTGCCAGCGGACAGGGAGGGTTAGGTTGGACTGAAGCTTTCTTT.

This chain uses TRBV6-5 with TRBJ2-5, with 9 bases lining up with TRBD1. The germline V gene encodes CDR1 MNHEY and CDR2 SVGAGI. With V trimmed by 2 bases and J by 5 bases, 3 bases remained unmatched. The CDR3 loop spans 14 amino acids. In nucleotides, the CDR3 is TGTGCCAGCAGTTACCGGACAGGGGTGGAGACCCAGTACTTC. Protein: CASSYRTGVETQYF.

The chain has TRBV28 and TRBJ1-2; no definite D call. V was shortened by 5 bases and J by 6 bases, with 7 bases between the two germline ends. The germline gives CDR1 MDHEN, CDR2 SYDVKM. This CDR3 is built from 11 residues. In nucleotides, the CDR3 is TGTGCCAGCAGTACTCTACATGGCTACACCTTC. It yields the protein CASSTLHGYTF.

The chain has TRBV4-1 and TRBJ1-1; D possibly corresponds to TRBD1 (6 bases). V was trimmed by 3 bases and J by 1 base, leaving 9 bases between them. This CDR3 contains 14 residues. In germline, CDR1 is MGHRA, CDR2 YSYEKL. The CDR3 sequence: CASSHNRENTEAFF. The CDR3 nucleotides are TGCGCCAGCAGCCACAACAGGGAGAACACTGAAGCTTTCTTT.

A single count supports this clone. The V and J genes are TRBV2 and TRBJ2-1; D not certain. Trimming took 5 bases from V and 5 from J, leaving 10 bases between them. The CDR3 length is 13 residues. Germline loops: CDR1 SNHLY, CDR2 FYNNEI. The CDR3: CASSLSHNNEQFF. DNA for the CDR3: TGTGCCAGCAGTCTCTCCCACAACAATGAGCAGTTCTTC.

This rearrangement joins TRBV5-1 to TRBJ1-1; D uncertain. The CDR3 runs 13 residues. Trimming took off 3 bases at V and 5 bases at J, with 11 bases between the two ends. Per the germline V gene, CDR1 is SGHRS and CDR2 is YFSETQ. CDR3 protein: CASSSTPGTEAFF. In nucleotides, the CDR3 is TGCGCCAGCAGCTCCACCCCCGGGACTGAAGCTTTCTTT.

The chain uses TRBV5-1 and TRBJ2-3; a possible D gene is TRBD1 (7 bases). Per the germline V gene, CDR1 is SGHRS and CDR2 is YFSETQ. This CDR3 comprises 14 residues. V lost 7 bases and J 6 bases, leaving 18 bases between the germline ends. CDR3 in DNA: TGCGCCAGCCTCCAGGGGGGACCCCAGGATACGCAGTATTTT. Protein: CASLQGGPQDTQYF.

V usage is TRBV24-1 and J usage is TRBJ2-2, with TRBD1 identical over 10 bases. J lost 0 bases, V lost 3 bases, and 3 bases had no gene match. This CDR3 region has 17 residues. CDR1 and CDR2 from the germline V gene are KGHDR and SFDVKD. The CDR3 protein is CATSDPTGGPNTGELFF. In nucleotides, the CDR3 is TGTGCCACCAGTGATCCGACAGGGGGCCCGAACACCGGGGAGCTGTTTTTT.

The CDR3 reads CSVAARLDYNEQFF. CDR3 DNA sequence: TGCAGCGTTGCCGCCCGACTAGACTACAATGAGCAGTTCTTC. The V call is TRBV29-1, the J call TRBJ2-1; D is perhaps TRBD2 (6 bases). Germline CDR1 reads SQVTM; CDR2 reads ANQGSEA. Trimming cost V 4 bases and J 3 bases, with 13 bases left between them. The CDR3 is 14 residues long.

The table lists this clone with a few counts. The J gene is TRBJ1-1, the V gene TRBV2; 8 bases map to TRBD1. This CDR3 spans 16 amino acids. The junction had 9 bases not matched to a gene; V was cut back by 5 bases and J by 1 base. CDR1 SNHLY and CDR2 FYNNEI come from the germline V gene. CDR3 nucleotide sequence: TGTGCCAGCAGTTACAAGACAGGGGCGAAGAACACTGAAGCTTTCTTT. This codes for CASSYKTGAKNTEAFF.

J is TRBJ1-2 and V is TRBV4-2, with TRBD1 as a possible D gene (5 bases). The CDR3 length is 18 residues. V gave up 1 base and J gave up 4 bases, with 22 bases separating them. Per the germline V gene, CDR1 is LGHNA and CDR2 is YNFKEQ. For the CDR3, the DNA is TGTGCCAGCAGCCAAGGGACCGGCAGGGCCACCTCCAGCTATGGCTACACCTTC. Translation gives CASSQGTGRATSSYGYTF.